The rows below give T cell receptor beta chains drawn from one sample of a study of cytomegalovirus exposure and HLA in healthy donors. Produced via immunoSEQ multiplex PCR; TCRdb's table is partial and in-frame only. The table has fewer than 200,000 clones, approximately 70% seen once. The sample taken for sequencing was PBMCs. All receptors derive from a woman aged 40 to 50 in good health and CMV-seropositive. Both conserved end residues are part of each CDR3. A D gene is named only where the DNA matches it firmly. A clone size is listed for some rows: how often the clone was seen (once, few, many), or a class if it is expanded.

cdr3_nt | cdr3_aa | cdr3_length | clone_size | j_call | d_call | v_call
TGTGCCAGCAGCTTAGAGTATAGCACAGATACGCAGTATTTT | CASSLEYSTDTQYF | 14 | . | TRBJ2-3 | . | TRBV7-3
TGCAGTTCCACCGGAACAGGGGGCACTGAAGCTTTCTTT | CSSTGTGGTEAFF | 13 | . | TRBJ1-1 | TRBD1 | TRBV29-1
TGTGCCAGCAGCGCTCTAGTTGGGGCCTCCTACTCCGAGCAGTACTTC | CASSALVGASYSEQYF | 16 | . | TRBJ2-7 | . | TRBV7-2
TGTGCCAGCAGTATTGGACTAGCGGGAGGAGGGCACTTC | CASSIGLAGGGHF | 13 | . | TRBJ2-4 | TRBD2 | TRBV6-6
TGTGCCACCAGCGGTTGGGGGGGCAACAATGAGCAGTTCTTC | CATSGWGGNNEQFF | 14 | . | TRBJ2-1 | . | TRBV15
TGTGCCAGCAGCTACCGACTAGCGGGTGCGTCCTACGAGCAGTACTTC | CASSYRLAGASYEQYF | 16 | . | TRBJ2-7 | TRBD2 | TRBV5-6
TGTGCCAGCAGCGTAGACAGCAGGGTGATCGGGTCTGGAAACACCATATATTTT | CASSVDSRVIGSGNTIYF | 18 | . | TRBJ1-3 | . | TRBV9
TGTGCCAGCAGCTTAACGGGTGGGGCGAGCACTGAAGCTTTCTTT | CASSLTGGASTEAFF | 15 | few | TRBJ1-1 | . | TRBV7-3
TGTGCCAGTACGTCGGTTGCGGAGAACTACGAGCAGTACTTC | CASTSVAENYEQYF | 14 | . | TRBJ2-7 | . | TRBV19
TGTGCCAGCAGTTACCGGGGACTAGTCAGGGATACGCAGTATTTT | CASSYRGLVRDTQYF | 15 | few | TRBJ2-3 | TRBD2 | TRBV6-5
TGTGCCAGCAGCGTAGCGGTGAACACTGAAGCTTTCTTT | CASSVAVNTEAFF | 13 | . | TRBJ1-1 | . | TRBV9
TGTGCCAGCAGTGAACTAGCCACAGATACGCAGTATTTT | CASSELATDTQYF | 13 | . | TRBJ2-3 | . | TRBV6-1
TGTGCCAGCTTCGCGGCGGGGGGGCCCTACAATGAGCAGTTCTTC | CASFAAGGPYNEQFF | 15 | . | TRBJ2-1 | TRBD2 | TRBV5-4
TGTGCCAGCAGCCAAGCCAACCTAGCGGGAGGGACCCCATACGAGCAGTACTTC | CASSQANLAGGTPYEQYF | 18 | . | TRBJ2-7 | TRBD2 | TRBV4-2
TGTGCCAGCAGCTCTCAGAGGGCGGGGACCCAGTACTTC | CASSSQRAGTQYF | 13 | once | TRBJ2-5 | . | TRBV7-8
TGTGCCAGTAGTATCGGGAATCCCGTTCTCTACGAGCAGTACTTC | CASSIGNPVLYEQYF | 15 | . | TRBJ2-7 | . | TRBV19
TGTGCCACCAGCAGAGACAGGGGAGCAACTAATGAAAAACTGTTTTTT | CATSRDRGATNEKLFF | 16 | few | TRBJ1-4 | . | TRBV15
TGTGCCAGCAGCTTACAAGGGGTCAGTGACAATGAGCAGTTCTTC | CASSLQGVSDNEQFF | 15 | few | TRBJ2-1 | . | TRBV7-3
TGTGCCAGTAGCGTCCGGGACACTTTTTCCGAGCAGTACTTC | CASSVRDTFSEQYF | 14 | . | TRBJ2-7 | . | TRBV19
TGTGCCAGCAGTCCACCGACAGGGGCGACTGAAGCTTTCTTT | CASSPPTGATEAFF | 14 | . | TRBJ1-1 | TRBD1 | TRBV6-5
TGTGCCAGCAGTGCCACAGTTTCAACTGAAGCTTTCTTT | CASSATVSTEAFF | 13 | . | TRBJ1-1 | . | TRBV25-1
TGTGCCAGCAGTGAAGGGCCGGCTAACTATGGCTACCCCTTC | CASSEGPANYGYPF | 14 | . | TRBJ1-2 | . | TRBV6-1
TGTGCCAGCAGCTTGACAGGGGGTCAGCCCCAGCATTTT | CASSLTGGQPQHF | 13 | few | TRBJ1-5 | TRBD1 | TRBV6-6
TGTGCCAGCAGCTTGTCGGACAGGTCCTACGAGCAGTACTTC | CASSLSDRSYEQYF | 14 | few | TRBJ2-7 | TRBD1 | TRBV5-4
TGTGCCAGCAGTGCGACAGGGACCAATCAGCCCCAGCATTTT | CASSATGTNQPQHF | 14 | . | TRBJ1-5 | TRBD1 | TRBV6-4
TGTGCCAGCGGGGGACAGGGGGACACAGATACGCAGTATTTT | CASGGQGDTDTQYF | 14 | . | TRBJ2-3 | TRBD1 | TRBV9